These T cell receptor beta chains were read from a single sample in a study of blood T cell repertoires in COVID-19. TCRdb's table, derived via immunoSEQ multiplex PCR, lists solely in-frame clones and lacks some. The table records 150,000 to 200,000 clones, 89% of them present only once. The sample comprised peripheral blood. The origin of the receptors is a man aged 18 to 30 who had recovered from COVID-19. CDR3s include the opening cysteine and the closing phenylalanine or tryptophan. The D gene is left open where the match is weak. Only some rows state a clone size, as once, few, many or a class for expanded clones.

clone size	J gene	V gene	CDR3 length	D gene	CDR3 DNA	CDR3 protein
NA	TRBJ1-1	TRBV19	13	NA	TGTGCCAGTAGTTGGCAGGGGAGCACTGAAGCTTTCTTT	CASSWQGSTEAFF
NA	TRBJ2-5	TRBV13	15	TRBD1	TGTGCCAGCAGCTTAACGGGACAGGGCCAAGAGACCCAGTACTTC	CASSLTGQGQETQYF
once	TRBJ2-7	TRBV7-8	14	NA	TGTGCCAGCAGCCCGAATAGCGGATCCTACGAGCAGTACTTC	CASSPNSGSYEQYF
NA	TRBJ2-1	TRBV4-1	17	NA	TGCGCCAGCAGCCAAGATTTTAGGGCTAGCCCTACGAATGAGCAGTTCTTC	CASSQDFRASPTNEQFF
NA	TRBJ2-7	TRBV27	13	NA	TGTGCCAGCGCAAGGGTGGGAGGCTACGAGCAGTACTTC	CASARVGGYEQYF
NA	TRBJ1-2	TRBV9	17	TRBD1	TGTGCCAGCAGCGTAGGGTTGGGGACAGGAGATTCAAATGGCTACACCTTC	CASSVGLGTGDSNGYTF
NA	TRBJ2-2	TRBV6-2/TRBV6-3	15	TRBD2	TGTGCCAGCAGTGACGGGGGGGACAACACCGGGGAGCTGTTTTTT	CASSDGGDNTGELFF
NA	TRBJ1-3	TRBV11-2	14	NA	TGTGCCAGCAGGCTACAGTTCTCTGGAAACACCATATATTTT	CASRLQFSGNTIYF
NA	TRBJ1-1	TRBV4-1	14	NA	TGCGCCAGCAGCCTCCCCCAGGGTAAATCAAGTGCTTTCTTT	CASSLPQGKSSAFF
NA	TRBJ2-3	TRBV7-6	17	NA	TGTGCCAGCAGCTCCCACAGGGAGGGAGCGTGGACAGATACGCAGTATTTT	CASSSHREGAWTDTQYF
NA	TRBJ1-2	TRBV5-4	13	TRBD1	TGTGCCAGCAGCGCCGGGACAGTTTATGGCTACACCTTC	CASSAGTVYGYTF
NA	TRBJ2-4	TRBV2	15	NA	TGTGCCAGCAGTGAACAGGATCTCGACAAAAACATTCAGTACTTC	CASSEQDLDKNIQYF
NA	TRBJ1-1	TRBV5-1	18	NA	TGCGCCAGCAGTTTAACTACCAGCCCGGGTAGATCAAACACTGAAGCTTTCTTT	CASSLTTSPGRSNTEAFF
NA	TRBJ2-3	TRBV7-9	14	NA	TGTGCCAGCAGCCTGGAGGGGGCGGCAGATACGCAGTATTTT	CASSLEGAADTQYF
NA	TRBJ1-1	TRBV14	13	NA	TGTGCCAGCAGTCTACAGGAGAACACTGAAGCTTTCTTT	CASSLQENTEAFF
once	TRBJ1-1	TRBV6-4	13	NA	TGTGCCAGCAGTGCCGGTACGAACACTGAAGCTTTCTTT	CASSAGTNTEAFF
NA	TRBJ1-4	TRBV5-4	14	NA	TGTGCCAGCAGCTTGAAATCGGGGGACGAAAAACTGTTTTTT	CASSLKSGDEKLFF
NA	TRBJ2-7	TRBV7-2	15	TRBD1	TGTGCCAGCAGCCCCTCGGGACAGGGAAGGTACGAGCAGTACTTC	CASSPSGQGRYEQYF
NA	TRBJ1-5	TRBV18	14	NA	TGTGCCAGCTCAAAAGGACAGTACAATCAGCCCCAGCATTTT	CASSKGQYNQPQHF
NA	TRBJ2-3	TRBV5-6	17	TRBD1	TGTGCCAGCAGCTTATTGGGGACAGGGAAGAGTGGAGATACGCAGTATTTT	CASSLLGTGKSGDTQYF
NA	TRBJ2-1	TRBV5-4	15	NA	TGTGCCAGCAGCCGTGGAAGCGGCACCTACAATGAGCAGTTCTTC	CASSRGSGTYNEQFF
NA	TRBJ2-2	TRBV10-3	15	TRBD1	TGTGCCATCAGTAAACAGGGGGCGCCGACCGGGGAGCTGTTTTTT	CAISKQGAPTGELFF
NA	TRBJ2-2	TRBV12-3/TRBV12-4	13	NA	TGTGCCAGCAGTTTAGTGTTCTTCGGGGAGCTGTTTTTT	CASSLVFFGELFF
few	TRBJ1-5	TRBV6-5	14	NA	TGTGCCAGCGACCCGGGAGGCAGCAATCAGCCCCAGCATTTT	CASDPGGSNQPQHF
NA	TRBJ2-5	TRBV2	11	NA	TGTGCCAGCAGGTCAAAAGAGACCCAGTACTTC	CASRSKETQYF
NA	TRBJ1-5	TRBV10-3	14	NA	TGTGCCATCAGTGTGGACAACGTTAATCAGCCCCAGCATTTT	CAISVDNVNQPQHF
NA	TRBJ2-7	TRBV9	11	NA	TGTGCCAGCAGCACGGGGAACGAGCAGTACTTC	CASSTGNEQYF
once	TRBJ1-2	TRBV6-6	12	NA	TGTGCCAGCGGCGGGGCTACCTATGGCTACACCTTC	CASGGATYGYTF
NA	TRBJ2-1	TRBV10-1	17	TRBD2	TGCGCCAGCAGTGACTCATCTAGCGGAAGCTCCTACAATGAGCAGTTCTTC	CASSDSSSGSSYNEQFF
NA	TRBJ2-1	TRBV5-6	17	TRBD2	TGTGCCAGCAGCTCTGGACTAGCGGGAGCAGATAGGGATGAGCAGTTCTTC	CASSSGLAGADRDEQFF
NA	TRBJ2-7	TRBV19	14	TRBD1	TGTGCCAGTAGTACCGGGACAGGGATCTACGAGCAGTACTTC	CASSTGTGIYEQYF
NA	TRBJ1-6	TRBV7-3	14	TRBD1	TGTGCCAGCAGCGGGGGGACAGGGGGTTCACCCCTCCACTTT	CASSGGTGGSPLHF
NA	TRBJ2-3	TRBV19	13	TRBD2	TGTGCCAGTATGGGGGGGACTAAAAGTACGCAGTATTTT	CASMGGTKSTQYF
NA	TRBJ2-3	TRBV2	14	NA	TGTGCCAGCAGTGTGGGCCCCAGCACAGATACGCAGTATTTT	CASSVGPSTDTQYF
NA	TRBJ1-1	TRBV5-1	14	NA	TGCGCCAGCAGCGGCGCGGGGGGAGGCACTGAAGCTTTCTTT	CASSGAGGGTEAFF
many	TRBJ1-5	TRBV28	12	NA	TGTGCCAGCAGTTTCCCCAACGGGCCCCAGCATTTT	CASSFPNGPQHF
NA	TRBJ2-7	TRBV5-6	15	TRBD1	TGTGCCAGCAGCTTCCCCGGGACAGGGGTCTACGAGCAGTACTTC	CASSFPGTGVYEQYF
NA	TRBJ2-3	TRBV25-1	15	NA	TGTGCCAGCAGCAGCTCCGGGACACTCTCAGATACGCAGTATTTT	CASSSSGTLSDTQYF
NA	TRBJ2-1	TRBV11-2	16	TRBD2	TGTGCCAGCAGCCCAGGACTAGCGGGGCGCTACAATGAGCAGTTCTTC	CASSPGLAGRYNEQFF
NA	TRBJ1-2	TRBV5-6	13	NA	TGTGCCAGCAGCTCTACAGGGCTGGGCGGCTACACCTTC	CASSSTGLGGYTF
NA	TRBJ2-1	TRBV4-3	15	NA	TGCGCCAGCAGCCAAGATTGGACAAGCTACAATGAGCAGTTCTTC	CASSQDWTSYNEQFF
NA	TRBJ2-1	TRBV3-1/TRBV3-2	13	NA	TGTGCCAGCAGCCCGGGGACTTGCAATGAGCAGTTCTTC	CASSPGTCNEQFF
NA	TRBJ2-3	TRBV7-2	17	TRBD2	TGTGCCAGCAACCTCACACCCCGGGGGGGTACTACAGATACGCAGTATTTT	CASNLTPRGGTTDTQYF
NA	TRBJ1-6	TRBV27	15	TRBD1	TGTGCCAGCAGGCCCGGGACAGCGCTTAATTCACCCCTCCACTTT	CASRPGTALNSPLHF
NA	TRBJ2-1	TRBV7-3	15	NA	TGTGCCAGCAGTATTCTGCCTAGCTCCTACAATGAGCAGTTCTTC	CASSILPSSYNEQFF
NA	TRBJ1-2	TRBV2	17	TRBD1	TGTGCCAGCAGTCCCAGCGGCGGGACAGGGGGTGTCTATGGCTACACCTTC	CASSPSGGTGGVYGYTF
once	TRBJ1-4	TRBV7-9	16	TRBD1	TGTGCCAGCAGCTCGGGACAGACTGCAACTAATGAAAAACTGTTTTTT	CASSSGQTATNEKLFF
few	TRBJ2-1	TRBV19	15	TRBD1	TGTGCCAGTAGGCGTCTCCAGGGGGAAGCTGGGGAGCAGTTCTTC	CASRRLQGEAGEQFF
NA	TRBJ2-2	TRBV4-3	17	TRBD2	TGCGCCAGCAGCCAAGGGACTAGCGGGAGTGTCACCGGGGAGCTGTTTTTT	CASSQGTSGSVTGELFF
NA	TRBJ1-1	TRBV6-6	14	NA	TGTGCCAGCAGTCCTCCGGGGGGCGAGGCTGAAGCTTTCTTT	CASSPPGGEAEAFF
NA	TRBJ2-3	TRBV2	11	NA	TGTGCCAGCAGGGCAGGGGATACGCAGTATTTT	CASRAGDTQYF
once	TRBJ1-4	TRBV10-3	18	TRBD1	TGTGCCATCAGTGAGGGCCTCCTCCGGGACAGAGAAAATGAAAAACTGTTTTTT	CAISEGLLRDRENEKLFF
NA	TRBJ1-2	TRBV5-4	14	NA	TGTGCCAGCAGCTTGGAGGGGCTTGGCTATGGCTACACCTTC	CASSLEGLGYGYTF
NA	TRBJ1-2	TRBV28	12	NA	TGTGCCAGCAGTTCGTCGGGCTATGGCTACACCTTC	CASSSSGYGYTF